The sample holds a few counts of the clone carrying this T cell receptor beta chain. The data were obtained in a study of T cells of healthy individuals. TCRdb fed the 5' RACE reads into MiXCR, producing one record per CDR3 protein. The sample shows 41,000 or so distinct CDR3 sequences, about 4.5% of them seen only once. CDR1 is SGHVS, CDR2 FQNEAQ, per germline. V lost 5 bases and J 0 bases, leaving 10 bases between the germline ends. The CDR3 covers 14 residues. The TCR comes from a human donor in good health. The chain couples TRBV7-8 to TRBJ1-1; no clear D. The CDR3 spells CASSPPVMNTEAFF. The CDR3 DNA is TGTGCCAGCAGCCCCCCCGTAATGAACACTGAAGCTTTCTTT.